The sequence of this T cell receptor beta chain was determined in a study of cytotoxic CD8 clonotypes in ibrutinib-treated CLL. Across the whole study: Samples averaged about 260,000 productive templates and tens of thousands of productive rearrangements.

Findings and limits, study-wide: Clonality at baseline surpassed age-matched healthy donors and tracked circulating CD8+ T-cell counts.

Here immunoSEQ multiplex PCR was the method, and the copy in TCRdb shows in-frame clones only, minus some. Of about 57,000 clones listed, around 60% are singletons. Concerning this clone itself: Its antigen remains unidentified.

The CDR3 consists of 14 residues. Germline CDR1 and CDR2: SEHNR and FQNEAQ (reference sequence). V lost 4 bases and J 0 bases, leaving 10 bases between the germline ends. The clonotype comes from a human donor with chronic lymphocytic leukemia. Specimen: PBMCs, collected after 24 months of ibrutinib treatment. The chain employs TRBV7-9 and TRBJ2-7; weak D call: TRBD2 (6 bases). CDR3: CASSWVAASYEQYF. CDR3 DNA sequence: TGTGCCAGCAGCTGGGTAGCGGCCTCCTACGAGCAGTACTTC. The full variable domain, rest sourced from reference TRBV7-9 and TRBJ2-7, is DTGVSQNPRHKITKRGQNVTFRCDPISEHNRLYWYRQTLGQGPEFLTYFQNEAQLEKSRLLSDRFSAERPKGSFSTLEIQRTEQGDSAMYLCASSWVAASYEQYFGPGTRLTVT.